This T cell receptor beta chain was obtained from a study of blood T cell repertoires in COVID-19 (TCRdb year 2020). For the study in its entirety: Collaborator samples came from the United States, Italy and Spain and covered acute and convalescent phases of COVID-19. The prospective study material was composed of cDNA or gDNA derived from T cells, B-cell-depleted T cells, or PBMCs. Deeply sampled blood TCRbeta repertoires from subjects exposed to, actively infected with, or recovered from COVID-19 were included in the dataset. The repertoires were made available in a free public database intended to serve as a resource for research on the immune response to SARS-CoV-2. The samples were drawn from two sources: the first 160 participants of the ongoing ImmuneRACE study, and fewer than 1,500 subjects contributed by 6 global collaborators. Sample metadata almost always included a de-identified subject ID, COVID-19 status, age in years and sex. Where available, HLA class I and class II types were obtained from metadata supplied by the sample provider rather than from assay-based typing. Study-level results and caveats: How much clinical and demographic metadata was included differed by source and by participant, and the metadata was provided uncurated.

The CDR3 numbers 13 residues from cysteine through phenylalanine. Only CDR3 DNA remains: 39 bases, in frame from the first base. The germline V gene specifies LGHNT as CDR1 and FRNRAP as CDR2. V and J lose 0 bases and 7 bases, and a span of 7 bases separates them. As for this clone: This receptor's antigen is unknown. Nothing much larger sits one base from this clone, and base qualities are not available.

The collaborating institutions used their own protocols to collect whole blood in K2EDTA tubes. For TCRbeta analysis, collaborators shipped samples as frozen whole blood, isolated PBMCs, or DNA extracted from either of those sample types. The immunoSEQ Assay, a bias-controlled multiplex PCR, was used to amplify TCRbeta CDR3 regions from genomic DNA. For the original study's pipeline: The number of nucleated cells in each sample was estimated from the amplification of reference gene primers within the assay. To quantify the absolute abundance of each unique TCRbeta CDR3 rearrangement, sequence reads were collapsed and filtered. Productive Simpson clonality was computed per sample as the square root of Simpson's diversity index over productive rearrangements. TCRdb re-hosts the immuneACCESS table, in-frame sequences only. Its copies lack some clones; in the studies checked, an unresolved V gene accounts for under half of them, and the cause for the rest is not known. V, J and clone size are those of that table, while D and trimming were read from the DNA. The sample contains hundreds of thousands of clones, 70% to 90% of them found a single time. Of the sample, approximately 3.8% is held by the ten largest clones.

This sequence was found in a woman aged 45-65 years with active or convalescent COVID-19. This sequence uses TRBV12-5 and TRBJ2-1; perhaps TRBD1 is the D gene, with 6 bases matching. Source material: peripheral blood. The nucleotides read TGTGCTAGTGGTTTGGTACAGGGTAATGAGCAGTTCTTC. Its product reads: CASGLVQGNEQFF.